The 2 T cell receptor beta chains below all came from one sample that was sequenced in a study of STAT3 mutations in large granular lymphocyte leukemia. Their antigen targets remain unknown. This table comes from immunoSEQ multiplex PCR, and its TCRdb copy is limited to in-frame clones, with some not included. The table shows around 1,900 clones, with roughly 62% occurring only once. The study's findings and limits: Every T-LGLL patient had at least one immunodominant TCRbeta clonotype.

The sequencing input was peripheral blood mononuclear cells. Receptor source: a man aged 50 or older with T-cell large granular lymphocyte leukemia. Some clones in this sample may be carry-over from other donors' samples.

The chain carries TRBV9 and TRBJ2-6; TRBD1 is a possible D gene (5 bases). The CDR3 length is 14 residues. The germline V and J ends were trimmed by 4 bases and 3 bases, with 8 bases remaining between them. CDR1 SGDLS and CDR2 YYNGEE come from the germline V gene. CDR3 loop: CASSFRDGANVLTF. The CDR3 DNA is TGTGCCAGCAGCTTCAGGGATGGGGCCAACGTCCTGACTTTC.

The chain is built from TRBV5-1 and TRBJ2-7; tentatively, D is TRBD1 (5 bases). Deletions cut 3 bases from V and 2 bases from J, with 12 bases between. There are 14 residues in the CDR3. Germline V lookup: CDR1 SGHRS, CDR2 YFSETQ. CDR3 region: CASSSQGGPYEQYF. The CDR3 DNA is TGCGCCAGCAGCTCGCAGGGCGGACCCTACGAGCAGTACTTC.